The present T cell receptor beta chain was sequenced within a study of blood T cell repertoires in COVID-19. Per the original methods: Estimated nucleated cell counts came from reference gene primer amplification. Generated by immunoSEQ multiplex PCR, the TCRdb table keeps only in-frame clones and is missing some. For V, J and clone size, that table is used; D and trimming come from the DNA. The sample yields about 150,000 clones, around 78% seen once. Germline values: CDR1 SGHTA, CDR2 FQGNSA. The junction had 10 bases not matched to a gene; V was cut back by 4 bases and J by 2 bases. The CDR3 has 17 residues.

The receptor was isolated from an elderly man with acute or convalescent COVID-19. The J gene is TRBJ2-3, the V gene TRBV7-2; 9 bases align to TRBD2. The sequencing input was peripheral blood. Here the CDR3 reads CASSSDLAGPFTDTQYF. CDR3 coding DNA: TGTGCCAGCAGCTCCGATCTAGCGGGGCCCTTCACAGATACGCAGTATTTT.